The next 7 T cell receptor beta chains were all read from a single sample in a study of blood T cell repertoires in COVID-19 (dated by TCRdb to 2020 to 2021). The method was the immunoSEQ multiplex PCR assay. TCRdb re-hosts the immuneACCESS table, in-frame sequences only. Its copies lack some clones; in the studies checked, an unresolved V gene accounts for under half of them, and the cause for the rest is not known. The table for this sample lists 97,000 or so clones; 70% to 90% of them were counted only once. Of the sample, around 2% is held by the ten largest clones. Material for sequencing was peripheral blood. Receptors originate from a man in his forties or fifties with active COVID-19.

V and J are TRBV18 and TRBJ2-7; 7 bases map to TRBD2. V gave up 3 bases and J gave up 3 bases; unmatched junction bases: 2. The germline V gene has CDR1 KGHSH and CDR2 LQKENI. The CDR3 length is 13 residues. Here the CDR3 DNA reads TGTGCCAGCTCACCGCAGCGGGGCTACGAGCAGTACTTC. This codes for CASSPQRGYEQYF. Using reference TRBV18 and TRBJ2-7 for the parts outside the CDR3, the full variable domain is NAGVMQNPRHLVRRRGQEARLRCSPMKGHSHVYWYRQLPEEGLKFMVYLQKENIIDESGMPKERFSAEFPKEGPSILRIQQVVRGDSAAYFCASSPQRGYEQYFGPGTRLTVT.

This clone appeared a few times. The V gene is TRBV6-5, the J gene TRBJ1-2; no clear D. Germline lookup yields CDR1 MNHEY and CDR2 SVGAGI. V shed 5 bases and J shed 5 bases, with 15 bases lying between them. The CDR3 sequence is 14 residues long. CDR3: CASSPLGPGYGYTF. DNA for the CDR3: TGTGCCAGCAGTCCCCTCGGTCCGGGTTATGGCTACACCTTC.

The CDR3 protein is CASTGPGLGDYEQYF. The CDR3 DNA follows: TGTGCCAGCACCGGCCCCGGACTAGGAGATTACGAGCAGTACTTC. The rearrangement joins TRBV13 to TRBJ2-7, with 7 bases fitting TRBD2. The CDR3 loop spans 15 amino acids. Trimming removed 7 bases from V and 4 bases from J; junction bases left unmatched: 13. Germline CDR1 PRHDT, CDR2 FYEKMQ (reference sequence).

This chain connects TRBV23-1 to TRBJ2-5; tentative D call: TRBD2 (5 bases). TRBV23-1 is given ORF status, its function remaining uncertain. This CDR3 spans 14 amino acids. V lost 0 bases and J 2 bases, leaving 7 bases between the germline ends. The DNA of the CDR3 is TGCGCCAGCAGTCAATCCAGGACTCAAGAGACCCAGTACTTC. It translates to CASSQSRTQETQYF.

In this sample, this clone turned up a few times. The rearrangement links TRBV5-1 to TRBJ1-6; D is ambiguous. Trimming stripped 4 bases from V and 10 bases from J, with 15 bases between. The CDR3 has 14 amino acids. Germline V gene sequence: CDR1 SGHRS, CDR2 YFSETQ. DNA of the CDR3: TGCGCCAGCAGCCCGGTAGAGGGCGGGTCACCCCTCCACTTT. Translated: CASSPVEGGSPLHF. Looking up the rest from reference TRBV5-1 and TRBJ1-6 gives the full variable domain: KAGVTQTPRYLIKTRGQQVTLSCSPISGHRSVSWYQQTPGQGLQFLFEYFSETQRNKGNFPGRFSGRQFSNSRSEMNVSTLELGDSALYLCASSPVEGGSPLHFGNGTRLTVT.

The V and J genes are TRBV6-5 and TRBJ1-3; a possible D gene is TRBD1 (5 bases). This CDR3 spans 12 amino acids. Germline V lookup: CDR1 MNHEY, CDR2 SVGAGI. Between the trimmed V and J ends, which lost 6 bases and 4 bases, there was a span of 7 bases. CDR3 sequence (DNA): TGTGCCAGCAGCGACAGAGGAAACACCATATATTTT. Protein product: CASSDRGNTIYF.

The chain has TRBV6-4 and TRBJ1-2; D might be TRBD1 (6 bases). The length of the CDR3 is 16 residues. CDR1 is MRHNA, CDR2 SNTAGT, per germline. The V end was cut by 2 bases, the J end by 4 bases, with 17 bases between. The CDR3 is CASSDLGGGRSYGYTF. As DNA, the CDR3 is TGTGCCAGCAGTGACCTAGGGGGGGGCCGGAGCTATGGCTACACCTTC.